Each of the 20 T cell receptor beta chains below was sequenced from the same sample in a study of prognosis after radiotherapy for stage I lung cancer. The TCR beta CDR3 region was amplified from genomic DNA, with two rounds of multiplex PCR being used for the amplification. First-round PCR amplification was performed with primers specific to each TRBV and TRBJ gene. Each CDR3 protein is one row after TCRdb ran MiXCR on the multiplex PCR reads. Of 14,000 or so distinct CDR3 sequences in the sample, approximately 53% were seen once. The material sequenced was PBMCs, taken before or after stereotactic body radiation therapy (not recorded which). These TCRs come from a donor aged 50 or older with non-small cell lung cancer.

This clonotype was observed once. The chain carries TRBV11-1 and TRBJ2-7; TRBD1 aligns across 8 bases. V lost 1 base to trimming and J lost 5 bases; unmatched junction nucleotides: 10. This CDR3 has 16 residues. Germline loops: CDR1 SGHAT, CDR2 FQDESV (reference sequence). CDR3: CASSLVWTGCADEQYF. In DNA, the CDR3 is TGTGCCAGCAGCTTAGTTTGGACAGGGTGCGCCGACGAGCAGTACTTC.

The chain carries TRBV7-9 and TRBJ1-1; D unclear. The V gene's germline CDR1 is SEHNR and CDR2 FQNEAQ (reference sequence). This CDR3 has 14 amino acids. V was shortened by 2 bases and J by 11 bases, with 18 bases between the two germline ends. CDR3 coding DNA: TGTGCCAGCAGCTTAAGTAGCAGTAGGGCCCTTGCTTTCTTT. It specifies CASSLSSSRALAFF. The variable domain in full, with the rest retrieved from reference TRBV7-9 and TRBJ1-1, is DTGVSQNPRHKITKRGQNVTFRCDPISEHNRLYWYRQTLGQGPEFLTYFQNEAQLEKSRLLSDRFSAERPKGSFSTLEIQRTEQGDSAMYLCASSLSSSRALAFFGQGTRLTVV.

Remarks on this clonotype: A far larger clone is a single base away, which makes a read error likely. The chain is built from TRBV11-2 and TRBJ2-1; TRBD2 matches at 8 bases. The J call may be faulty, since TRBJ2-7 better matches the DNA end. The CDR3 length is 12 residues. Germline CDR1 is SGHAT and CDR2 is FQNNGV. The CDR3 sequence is CAITITGGEQYF. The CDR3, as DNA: TGTGCCATCACCATAACGGGGGGGGAGCAGTACTTC.

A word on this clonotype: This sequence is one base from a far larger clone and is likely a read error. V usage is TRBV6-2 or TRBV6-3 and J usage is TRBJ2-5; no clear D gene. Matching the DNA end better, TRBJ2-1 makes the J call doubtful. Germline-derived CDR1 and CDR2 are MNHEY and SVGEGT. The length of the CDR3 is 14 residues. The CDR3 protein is CASSYIGKHNDQFF. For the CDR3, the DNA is TGTGCCAGCAGTTACATAGGGAAACACAATGATCAGTTCTTC.

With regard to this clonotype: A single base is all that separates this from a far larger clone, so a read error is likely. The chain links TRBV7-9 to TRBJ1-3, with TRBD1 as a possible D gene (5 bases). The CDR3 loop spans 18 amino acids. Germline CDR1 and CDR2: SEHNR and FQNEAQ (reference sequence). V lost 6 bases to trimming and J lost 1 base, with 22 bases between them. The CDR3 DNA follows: TGTGCCAGCAGACCTTTTTGGGACCCTCGGGGGTCTGGAAACACCATATATTTT. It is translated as CASRPFWDPRGSGNTIYF.

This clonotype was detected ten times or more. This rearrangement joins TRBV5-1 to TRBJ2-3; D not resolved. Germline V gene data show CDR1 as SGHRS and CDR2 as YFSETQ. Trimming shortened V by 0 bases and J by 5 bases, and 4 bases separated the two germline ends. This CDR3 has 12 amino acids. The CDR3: CASSLGEDTQYF. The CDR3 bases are TGCGCCAGCAGCTTGGGGGAAGATACGCAGTATTTT.

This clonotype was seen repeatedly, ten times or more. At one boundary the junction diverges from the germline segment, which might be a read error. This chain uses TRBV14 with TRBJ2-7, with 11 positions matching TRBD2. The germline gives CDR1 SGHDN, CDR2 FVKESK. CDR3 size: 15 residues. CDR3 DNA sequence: TGTGCCAGCAGCCACTGGACTAGCGGGCGGACTGTATTGCACTTC. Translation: CASSHWTSGRTVLHF.

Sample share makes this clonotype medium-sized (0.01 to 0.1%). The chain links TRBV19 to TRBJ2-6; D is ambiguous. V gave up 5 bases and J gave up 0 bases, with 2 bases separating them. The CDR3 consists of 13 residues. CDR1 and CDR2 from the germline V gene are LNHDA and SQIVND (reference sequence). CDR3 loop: CASSASGANVLTF. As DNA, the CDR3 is TGTGCCAGTAGTGCCTCTGGGGCCAACGTCCTGACTTTC.

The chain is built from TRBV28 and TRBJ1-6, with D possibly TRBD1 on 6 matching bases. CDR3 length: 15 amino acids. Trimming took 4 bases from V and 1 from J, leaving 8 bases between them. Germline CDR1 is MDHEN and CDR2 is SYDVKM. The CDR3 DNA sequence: TGTGCCAGCAGTTACAGGGTGTCCTATAATTCACCCCTCCACTTT. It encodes CASSYRVSYNSPLHF.

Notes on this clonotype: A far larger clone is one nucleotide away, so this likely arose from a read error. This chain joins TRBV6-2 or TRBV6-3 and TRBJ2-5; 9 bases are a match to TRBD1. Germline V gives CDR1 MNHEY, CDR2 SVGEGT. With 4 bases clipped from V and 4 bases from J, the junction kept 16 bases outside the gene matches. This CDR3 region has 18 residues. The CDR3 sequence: CASSWPVTGGSGGETQYF. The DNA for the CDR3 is TGTGCCAGCAGTTGGCCGGTCACAGGGGGCTCGGGAGGAGAGACCCAGTACTTC.

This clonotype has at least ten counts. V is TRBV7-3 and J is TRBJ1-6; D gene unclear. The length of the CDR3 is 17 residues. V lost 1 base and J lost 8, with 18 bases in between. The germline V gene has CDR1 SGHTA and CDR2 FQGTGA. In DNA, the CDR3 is TGTGCCAGCAGCTTAAAGAGGCGGAGGACTGAAGATTCACCCCTCCACTTT. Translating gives CASSLKRRRTEDSPLHF. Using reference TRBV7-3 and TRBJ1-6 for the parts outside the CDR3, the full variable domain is GAGVSQTPSNKVTEKGKYVELRCDPISGHTALYWYRQSLGQGPEFLIYFQGTGAADDSGLPNDRFFAVRPEGSVSTLKIQRTERGDSAVYLCASSLKRRRTEDSPLHFGNGTRLTVT.

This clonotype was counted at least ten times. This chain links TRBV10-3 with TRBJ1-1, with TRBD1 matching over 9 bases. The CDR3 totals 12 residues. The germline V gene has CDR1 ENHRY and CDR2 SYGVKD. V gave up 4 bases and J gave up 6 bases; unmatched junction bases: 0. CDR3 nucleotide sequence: TGTGCCATCAGTGGGACAGGGGCTGAAGCTTTCTTT. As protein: CAISGTGAEAFF.

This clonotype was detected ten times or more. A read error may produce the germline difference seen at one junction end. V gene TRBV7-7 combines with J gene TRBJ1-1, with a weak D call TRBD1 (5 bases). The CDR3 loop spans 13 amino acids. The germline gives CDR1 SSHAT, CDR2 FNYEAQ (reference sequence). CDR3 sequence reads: CASSVDTNTEAFF. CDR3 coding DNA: TGTGCTAGCAGCGTGGACACGAACACTGAAGCTTTCTTT.

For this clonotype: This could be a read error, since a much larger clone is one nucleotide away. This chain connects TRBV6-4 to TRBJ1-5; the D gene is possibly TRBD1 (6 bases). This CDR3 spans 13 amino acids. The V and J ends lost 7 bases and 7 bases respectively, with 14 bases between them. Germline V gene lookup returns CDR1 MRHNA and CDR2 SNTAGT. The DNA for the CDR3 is TGTGCCAGCATCCCGGACAGAGGGCAGCCCCAGCATTTT. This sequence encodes CASIPDRGQPQHF.

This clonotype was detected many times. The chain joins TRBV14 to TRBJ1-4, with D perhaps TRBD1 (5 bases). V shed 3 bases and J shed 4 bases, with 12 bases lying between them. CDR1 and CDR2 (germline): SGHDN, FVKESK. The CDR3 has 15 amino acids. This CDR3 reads CASSHYRGVNEKLFF. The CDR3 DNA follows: TGTGCCAGCAGCCATTACCGGGGCGTTAATGAAAAACTGTTTTTT. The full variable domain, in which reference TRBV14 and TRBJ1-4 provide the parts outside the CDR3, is EAGVTQFPSHSVIEKGQTVTLRCDPISGHDNLYWYRRVMGKEIKFLLHFVKESKQDESGMPNNRFLAERTGGTYSTLKVQPAELEDSGVYFCASSHYRGVNEKLFFGSGTQLSVL.

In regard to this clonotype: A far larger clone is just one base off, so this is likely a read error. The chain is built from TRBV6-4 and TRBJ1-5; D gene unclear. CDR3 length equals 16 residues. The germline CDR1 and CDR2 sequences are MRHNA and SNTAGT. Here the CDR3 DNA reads TGTGCCAGCAGTTACTCAACCAGCGGTCGTTTGTGGCCCCAGCATTTT. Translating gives CASSYSTSGRLWPQHF.

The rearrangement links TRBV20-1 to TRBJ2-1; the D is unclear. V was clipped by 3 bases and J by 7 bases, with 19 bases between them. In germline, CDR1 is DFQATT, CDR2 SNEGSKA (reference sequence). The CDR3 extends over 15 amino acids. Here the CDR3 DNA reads TGCAGTGCTAGGACCCGGCGGACGTGGGATAATGAGCAGTTCTTC. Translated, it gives CSARTRRTWDNEQFF.

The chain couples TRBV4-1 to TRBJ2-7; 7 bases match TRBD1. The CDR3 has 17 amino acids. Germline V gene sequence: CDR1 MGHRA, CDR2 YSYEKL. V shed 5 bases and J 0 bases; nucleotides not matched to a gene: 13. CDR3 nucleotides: TGCGCCAGCAGCACATACAGGGGAGCCTCGAGCTCCTACGAGCAGTACTTC. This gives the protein CASSTYRGASSSYEQYF.

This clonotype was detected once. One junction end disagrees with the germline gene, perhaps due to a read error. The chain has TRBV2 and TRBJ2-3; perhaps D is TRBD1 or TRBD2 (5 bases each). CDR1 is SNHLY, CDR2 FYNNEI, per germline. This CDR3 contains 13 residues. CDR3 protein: CASRPLRGDTKYF. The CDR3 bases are TGTGCCAGCAGACCTTTAAGGGGAGATACGAAGTATTTT.

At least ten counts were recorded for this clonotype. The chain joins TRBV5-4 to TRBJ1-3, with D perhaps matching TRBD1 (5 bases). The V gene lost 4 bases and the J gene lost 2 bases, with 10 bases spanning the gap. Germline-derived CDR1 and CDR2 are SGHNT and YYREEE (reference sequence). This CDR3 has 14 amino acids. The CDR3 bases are TGTGCCAGCAGCCCGGGGACCGCTGGAAACACCATATATTTT. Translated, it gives CASSPGTAGNTIYF.